Listed here is a single TCR beta chain. Its antigen is still unknown. This record comes from a study of cytomegalovirus exposure and HLA in healthy donors. General study points: CMV serostatus was the sole immune exposure data available. One variant, a missense change in DCLRE1C, was linked in a later analysis to TCR beta V- and J-gene trimming. The number of N-insertions in an Asian-associated ancestry cluster was reportedly below the roughly 660-donor mean in a later analysis.

The V and J ends lost 4 bases and 0 bases, in that order; junction bases with no gene match: 5. CDR1 and CDR2 (germline): ENHRY, SYGVKD. This CDR3 is 16 amino acids long. The primer mix had 60 Vbeta and 13 Jbeta primers. Profiling relied on immunoSEQ multiplex PCR, and the TCRdb table lists in-frame clones only, not all of them. The sample holds 180,000 or so clones, 80% to 85% seen once. The sample was PBMCs. This TCR was recovered from a woman aged 45-65 years in good health and CMV-seropositive. V usage is TRBV10-3 and J usage is TRBJ1-1, with 10 bases aligning to TRBD1. CDR3 bases: TGTGCCATCAGTGCTACGACAGGGGGCGTGAACACTGAAGCTTTCTTT. It specifies CAISATTGGVNTEAFF.